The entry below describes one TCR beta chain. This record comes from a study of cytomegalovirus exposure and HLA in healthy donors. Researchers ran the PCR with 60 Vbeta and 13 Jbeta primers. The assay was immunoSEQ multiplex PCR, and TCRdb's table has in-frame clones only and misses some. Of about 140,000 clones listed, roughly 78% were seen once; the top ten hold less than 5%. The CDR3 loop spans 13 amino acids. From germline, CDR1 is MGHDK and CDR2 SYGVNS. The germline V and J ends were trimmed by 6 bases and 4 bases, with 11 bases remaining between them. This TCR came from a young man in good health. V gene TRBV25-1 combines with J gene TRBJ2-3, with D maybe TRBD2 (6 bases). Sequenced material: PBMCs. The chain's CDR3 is CASSLPGADTQYF. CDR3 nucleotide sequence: TGTGCCAGCAGCCTCCCGGGGGCAGATACGCAGTATTTT.